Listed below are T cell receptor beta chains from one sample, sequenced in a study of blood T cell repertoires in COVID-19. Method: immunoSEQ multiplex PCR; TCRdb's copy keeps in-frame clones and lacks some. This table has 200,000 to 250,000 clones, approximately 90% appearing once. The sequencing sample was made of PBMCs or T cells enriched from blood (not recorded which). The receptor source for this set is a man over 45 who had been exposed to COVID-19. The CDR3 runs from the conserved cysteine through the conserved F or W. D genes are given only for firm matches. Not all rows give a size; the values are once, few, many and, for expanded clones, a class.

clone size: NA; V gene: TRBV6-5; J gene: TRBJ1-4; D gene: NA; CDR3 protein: CASTYGGSTNEKLFF; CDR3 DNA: TGTGCCAGCACTTACGGGGGGTCAACTAATGAAAAACTGTTTTTT
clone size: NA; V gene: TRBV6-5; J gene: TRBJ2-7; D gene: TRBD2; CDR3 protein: CASSYWPSGDSYEQYF; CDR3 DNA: TGTGCCAGCAGTTACTGGCCTAGCGGTGATTCCTACGAGCAGTACTTC
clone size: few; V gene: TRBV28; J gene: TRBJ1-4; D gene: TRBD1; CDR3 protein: CASSMTGLNEKLFF; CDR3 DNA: TGTGCCAGCAGTATGACAGGGTTAAATGAAAAACTGTTTTTT
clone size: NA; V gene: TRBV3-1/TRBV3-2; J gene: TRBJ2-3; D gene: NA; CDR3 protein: CASSQGENTQYF; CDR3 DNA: TGTGCCAGCAGCCAAGGGGAGAATACGCAGTATTTT
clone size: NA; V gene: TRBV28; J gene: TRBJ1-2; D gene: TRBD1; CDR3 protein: CASSLGQGAGPYGYTF; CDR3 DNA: TGTGCCAGCAGTTTGGGGCAGGGGGCCGGGCCCTATGGCTACACCTTC
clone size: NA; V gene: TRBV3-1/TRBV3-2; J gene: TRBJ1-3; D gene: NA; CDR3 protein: CASAFTGNSGNTIYF; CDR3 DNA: TGTGCCAGCGCTTTCACAGGAAACTCTGGAAACACCATATATTTT
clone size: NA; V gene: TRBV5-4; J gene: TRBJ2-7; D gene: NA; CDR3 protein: CASSFAGADYEQYF; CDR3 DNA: TGTGCCAGCAGCTTTGCCGGAGCTGACTACGAGCAGTACTTC
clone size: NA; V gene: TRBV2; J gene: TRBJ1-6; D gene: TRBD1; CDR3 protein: CASGQGGNSPLHF; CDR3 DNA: TGTGCCAGCGGACAGGGAGGTAATTCACCCCTCCACTTT
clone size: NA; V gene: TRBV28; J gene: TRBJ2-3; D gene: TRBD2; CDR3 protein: CASSASGAGDTQYF; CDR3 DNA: TGTGCCAGCAGCGCGAGCGGGGCGGGGGATACGCAGTATTTT
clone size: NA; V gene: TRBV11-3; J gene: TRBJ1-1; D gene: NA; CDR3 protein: CASSSRTENTEAFF; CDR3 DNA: TGTGCCAGCAGCTCCCGGACAGAGAACACTGAAGCTTTCTTT
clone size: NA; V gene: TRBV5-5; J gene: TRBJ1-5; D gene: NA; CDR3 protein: CASSWAGYNQPQHF; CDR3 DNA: TGTGCCAGCAGCTGGGCAGGTTACAATCAGCCCCAGCATTTT
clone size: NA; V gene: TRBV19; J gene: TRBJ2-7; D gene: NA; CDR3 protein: CASSIGRGSSYEQYF; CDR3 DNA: TGTGCCAGTAGTATAGGTCGGGGTAGCTCCTACGAGCAGTACTTC
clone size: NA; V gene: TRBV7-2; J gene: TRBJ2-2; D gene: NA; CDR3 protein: CASSLEGGRTGELFF; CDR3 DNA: TGTGCCAGCAGCTTAGAGGGGGGGCGAACCGGGGAGCTGTTTTTT
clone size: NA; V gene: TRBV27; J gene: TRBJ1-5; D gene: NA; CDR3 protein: CASSIISGFGQPQHF; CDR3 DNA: TGTGCCAGCAGTATAATATCAGGGTTCGGACAGCCCCAGCATTTT
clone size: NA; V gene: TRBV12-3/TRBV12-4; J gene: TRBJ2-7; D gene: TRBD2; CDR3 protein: CAGIRLALHEQYF; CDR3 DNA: TGTGCCGGAATCCGACTAGCGCTCCACGAGCAGTACTTC
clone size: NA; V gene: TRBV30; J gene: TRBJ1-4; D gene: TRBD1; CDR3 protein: CATRTGGREKLFF; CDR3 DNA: TGTGCCACAAGGACAGGGGGTCGAGAAAAACTGTTTTTT
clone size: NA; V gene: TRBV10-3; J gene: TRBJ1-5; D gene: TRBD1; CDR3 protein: CAISSKDRGSNQPQHF; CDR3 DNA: TGTGCCATCAGTTCGAAGGACAGGGGTAGCAATCAGCCCCAGCATTTT
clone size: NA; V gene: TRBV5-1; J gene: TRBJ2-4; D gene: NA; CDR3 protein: CASSLDQGLAKNIQYF; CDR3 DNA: TGCGCCAGCAGCTTGGATCAGGGATTAGCCAAAAACATTCAGTACTTC
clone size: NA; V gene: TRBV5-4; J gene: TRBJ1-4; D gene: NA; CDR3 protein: CASSPGRANEKLFF; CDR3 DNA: TGTGCCAGCAGCCCCGGGCGGGCTAATGAAAAACTGTTTTTT
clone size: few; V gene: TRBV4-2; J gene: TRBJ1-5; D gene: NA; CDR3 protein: CASSQETGNLRPQHF; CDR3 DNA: TGTGCCAGCAGCCAAGAGACAGGTAACCTGAGGCCCCAGCATTTT
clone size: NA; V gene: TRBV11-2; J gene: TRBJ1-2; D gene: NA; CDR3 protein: CASSLSRGAIGYGYTF; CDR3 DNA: TGTGCCAGCAGCTTATCGCGGGGGGCTATTGGCTATGGCTACACCTTC
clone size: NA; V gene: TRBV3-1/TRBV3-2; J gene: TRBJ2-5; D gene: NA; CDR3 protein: CASSHLAELLETQYF; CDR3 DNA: TGTGCCAGCAGCCATCTTGCTGAGCTTTTGGAGACCCAGTACTTC
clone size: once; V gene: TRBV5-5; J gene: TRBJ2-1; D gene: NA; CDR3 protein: CASSLVMAARHNSLNEQFF; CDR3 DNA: TGTGCCAGCAGCTTGGTGATGGCTGCGAGACACAATTCCTTAAATGAGCAGTTCTTC
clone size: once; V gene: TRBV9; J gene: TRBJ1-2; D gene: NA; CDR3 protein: CASSVAEGTYGYTF; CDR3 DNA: TGTGCCAGCAGCGTAGCTGAGGGCACCTATGGCTACACCTTC
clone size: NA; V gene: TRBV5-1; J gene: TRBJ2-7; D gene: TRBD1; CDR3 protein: CASSLVRGQKSSYEQYF; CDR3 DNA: TGCGCCAGCAGCTTGGTTCGGGGACAGAAAAGCTCCTACGAGCAGTACTTC
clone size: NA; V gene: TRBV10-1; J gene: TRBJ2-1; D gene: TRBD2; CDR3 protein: CASSDLAGGRTENEQFF; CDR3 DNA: TGCGCCAGCAGTGACCTAGCGGGAGGTCGCACGGAGAACGAGCAGTTCTTC
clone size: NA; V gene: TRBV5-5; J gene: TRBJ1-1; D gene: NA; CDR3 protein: CASSPAAEGNTEAFF; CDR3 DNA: TGTGCCAGCAGCCCGGCCGCGGAGGGGAACACTGAAGCTTTCTTT
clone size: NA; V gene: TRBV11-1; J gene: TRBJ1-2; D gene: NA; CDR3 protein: CASSFQGTEYYGYTF; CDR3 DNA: TGTGCCAGCAGCTTCCAGGGAACAGAATACTATGGCTACACCTTC
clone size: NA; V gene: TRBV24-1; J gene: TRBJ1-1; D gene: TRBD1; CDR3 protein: CATSDTGTENTEAFF; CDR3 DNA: TGTGCCACCAGTGATACCGGGACAGAGAACACTGAAGCTTTCTTT
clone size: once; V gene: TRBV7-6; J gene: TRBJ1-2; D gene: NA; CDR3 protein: CASSLRDIF; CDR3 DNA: TGTGCCAGCAGCTTAAGGGACATCTTC
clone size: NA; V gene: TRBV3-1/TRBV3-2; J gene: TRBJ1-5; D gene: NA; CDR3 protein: CASSPMANQPQHF; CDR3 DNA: TGTGCCAGCAGCCCCATGGCCAATCAGCCCCAGCATTTT
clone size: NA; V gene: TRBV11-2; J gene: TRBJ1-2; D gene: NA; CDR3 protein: CASSQGHLNYGYTF; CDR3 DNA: TGTGCCAGCAGCCAGGGACACCTTAACTATGGCTACACCTTC
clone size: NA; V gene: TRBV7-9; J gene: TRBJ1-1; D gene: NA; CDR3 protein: CASMRGWNTEAFF; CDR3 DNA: TGTGCCAGCATGCGGGGATGGAACACTGAAGCTTTCTTT
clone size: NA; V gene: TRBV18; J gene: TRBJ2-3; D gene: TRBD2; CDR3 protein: CASSPMTPGLAGSDTQYF; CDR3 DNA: TGTGCCAGCTCACCGATGACACCAGGACTAGCGGGAAGTGATACGCAGTATTTT
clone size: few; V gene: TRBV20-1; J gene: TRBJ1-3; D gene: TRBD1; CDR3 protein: CSASQGAGNTIYF; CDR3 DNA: TGCAGTGCTAGTCAGGGGGCTGGAAACACCATATATTTT
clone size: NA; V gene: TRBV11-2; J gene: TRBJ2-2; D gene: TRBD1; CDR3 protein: CASSLGPQGANTGELFF; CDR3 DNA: TGTGCCAGCAGCTTAGGTCCCCAGGGGGCAAACACCGGGGAGCTGTTTTTT
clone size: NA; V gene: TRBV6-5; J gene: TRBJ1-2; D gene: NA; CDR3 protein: CASSYSGARGYTF; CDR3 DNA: TGTGCCAGCAGTTACTCAGGGGCTCGGGGCTACACCTTC
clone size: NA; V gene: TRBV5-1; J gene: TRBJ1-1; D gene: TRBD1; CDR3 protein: CASSGTGVSTEAFF; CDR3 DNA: TGCGCCAGCAGCGGCACAGGGGTTAGCACTGAAGCTTTCTTT
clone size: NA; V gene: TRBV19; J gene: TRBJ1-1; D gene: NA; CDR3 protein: CASSIDRLRGTEAFF; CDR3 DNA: TGTGCCAGTAGTATAGATCGATTGCGGGGCACTGAAGCTTTCTTT
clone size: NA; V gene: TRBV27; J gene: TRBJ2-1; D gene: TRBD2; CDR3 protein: CASSPLAGGLYNEQFF; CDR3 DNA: TGTGCCAGCAGTCCATTGGCGGGGGGACTCTACAATGAGCAGTTCTTC
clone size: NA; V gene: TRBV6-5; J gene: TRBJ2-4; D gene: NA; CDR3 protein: CASSMTDSIANIQYF; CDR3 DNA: TGTGCCAGCAGTATGACGGACTCGATTGCAAACATTCAGTACTTC
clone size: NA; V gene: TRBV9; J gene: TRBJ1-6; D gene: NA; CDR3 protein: CASSYSLSSYNSPLHF; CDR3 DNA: TGTGCCAGCAGCTACAGCCTTAGCTCCTATAATTCACCCCTCCACTTT
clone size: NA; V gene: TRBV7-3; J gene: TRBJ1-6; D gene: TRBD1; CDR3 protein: CASSLGQWDSPLHF; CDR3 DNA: TGTGCCAGCAGCTTGGGACAGTGGGATTCACCCCTCCACTTT
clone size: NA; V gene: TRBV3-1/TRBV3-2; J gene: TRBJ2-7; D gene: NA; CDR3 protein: CASSQGGFSSYEQYF; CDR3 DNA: TGTGCCAGCAGCCAAGGAGGGTTTAGCTCCTACGAGCAGTACTTC
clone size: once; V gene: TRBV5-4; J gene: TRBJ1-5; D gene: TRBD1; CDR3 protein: CASSLGGTGNQPQHF; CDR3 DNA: TGTGCCAGCAGCTTGGGCGGGACAGGGAATCAGCCCCAGCATTTT
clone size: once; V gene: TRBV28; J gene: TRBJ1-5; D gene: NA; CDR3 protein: CASSFWRAIYSNQPQHF; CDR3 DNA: TGTGCCAGCAGTTTTTGGAGGGCGATTTATAGCAATCAGCCCCAGCATTTT
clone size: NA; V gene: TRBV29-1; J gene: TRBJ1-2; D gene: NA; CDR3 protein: CSVFTGLLEGYTF; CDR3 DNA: TGCAGCGTATTCACGGGACTCCTTGAGGGCTACACCTTC
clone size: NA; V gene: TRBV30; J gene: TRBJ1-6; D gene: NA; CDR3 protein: CAWSVPGGAGSPLHF; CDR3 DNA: TGTGCCTGGAGTGTACCGGGGGGGGCTGGCTCACCCCTCCACTTT
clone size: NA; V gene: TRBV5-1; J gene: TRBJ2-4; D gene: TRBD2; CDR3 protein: CASRFTGEGPGNIQYF; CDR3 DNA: TGCGCCAGCAGATTTACGGGGGAGGGCCCGGGAAACATTCAGTACTTC
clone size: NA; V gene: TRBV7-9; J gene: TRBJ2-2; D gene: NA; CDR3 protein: CASSLELVLGELFF; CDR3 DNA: TGTGCCAGCAGCTTAGAGCTAGTCCTCGGGGAGCTGTTTTTT
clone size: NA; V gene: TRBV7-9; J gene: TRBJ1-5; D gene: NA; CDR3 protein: CASSIDSFQPQHF; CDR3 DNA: TGTGCCAGCAGCATAGACAGTTTTCAGCCCCAGCATTTT
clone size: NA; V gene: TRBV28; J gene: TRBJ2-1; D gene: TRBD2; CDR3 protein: CATYSGGPHNEQFF; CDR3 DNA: TGTGCCACCTACAGCGGGGGGCCGCACAATGAGCAGTTCTTC
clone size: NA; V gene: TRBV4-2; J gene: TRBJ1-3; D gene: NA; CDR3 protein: CASSQARGQGWNTIYF; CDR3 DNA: TGTGCCAGCAGCCAAGCGCGGGGGCAGGGATGGAACACCATATATTTT